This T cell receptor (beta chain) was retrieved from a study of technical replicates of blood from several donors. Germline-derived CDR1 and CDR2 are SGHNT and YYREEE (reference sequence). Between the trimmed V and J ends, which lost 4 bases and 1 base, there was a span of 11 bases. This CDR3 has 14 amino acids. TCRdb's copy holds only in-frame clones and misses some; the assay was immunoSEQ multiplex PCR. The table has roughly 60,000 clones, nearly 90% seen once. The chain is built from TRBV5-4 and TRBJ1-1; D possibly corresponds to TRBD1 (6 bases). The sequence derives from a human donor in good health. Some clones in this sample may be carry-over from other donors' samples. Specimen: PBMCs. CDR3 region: CASSTGQRNTEAFF. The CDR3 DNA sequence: TGTGCCAGCAGCACCGGACAGAGGAACACTGAAGCTTTCTTT.